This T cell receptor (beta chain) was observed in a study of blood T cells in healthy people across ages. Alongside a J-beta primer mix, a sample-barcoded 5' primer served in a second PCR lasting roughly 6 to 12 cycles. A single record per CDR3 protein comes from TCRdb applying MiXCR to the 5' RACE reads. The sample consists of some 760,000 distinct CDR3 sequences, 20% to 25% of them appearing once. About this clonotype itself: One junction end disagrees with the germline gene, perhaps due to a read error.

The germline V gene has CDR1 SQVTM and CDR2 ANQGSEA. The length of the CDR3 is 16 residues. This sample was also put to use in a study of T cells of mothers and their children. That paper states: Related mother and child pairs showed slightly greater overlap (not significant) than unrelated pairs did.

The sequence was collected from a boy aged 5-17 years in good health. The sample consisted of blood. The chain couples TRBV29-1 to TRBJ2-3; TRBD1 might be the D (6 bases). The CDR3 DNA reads TGCAGCGTAGAAGACCTCACAGGGTTAAGCACAGATACGCAGTATTTT. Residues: CSVEDLTGLSTDTQYF.